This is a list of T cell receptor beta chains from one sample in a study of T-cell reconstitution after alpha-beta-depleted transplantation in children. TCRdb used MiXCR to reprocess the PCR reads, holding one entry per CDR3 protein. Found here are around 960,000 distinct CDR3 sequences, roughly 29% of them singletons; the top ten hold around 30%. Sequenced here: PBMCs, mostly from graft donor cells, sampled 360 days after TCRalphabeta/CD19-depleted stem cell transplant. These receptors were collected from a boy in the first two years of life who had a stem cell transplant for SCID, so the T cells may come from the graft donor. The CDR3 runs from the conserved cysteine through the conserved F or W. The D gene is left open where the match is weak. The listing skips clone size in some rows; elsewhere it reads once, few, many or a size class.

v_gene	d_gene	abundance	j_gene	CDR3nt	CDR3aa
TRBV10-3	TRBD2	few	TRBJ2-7	TGTGCCATCAGTGAGTCCCCGACTAGCGGGGGAAGTGAGCAGTACTTC	CAISESPTSGGSEQYF
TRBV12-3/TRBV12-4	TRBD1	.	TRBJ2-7	TGTGCCAGCAGGCAGGAACAGGGGTCCCTCCGGTCCGGGCAGTACTTC	CASRQEQGSLRSGQYF
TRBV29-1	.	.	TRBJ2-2	TGCAGCGCCCCTGCGGGTGCGAACACCGGGGAGCTGTTTTTT	CSAPAGANTGELFF
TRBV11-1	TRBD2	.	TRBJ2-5	TGTGCCAGCAGCTTAAAGAGGTGGGGACTAGCAAATTCCGAGACCCAGTACTTC	CASSLKRWGLANSETQYF
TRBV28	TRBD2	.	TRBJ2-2	TGTGCCAGCAGTACTGGGACTAGCGGGGGGTTCCCCACCGGGGAGCTGTTTTTT	CASSTGTSGGFPTGELFF
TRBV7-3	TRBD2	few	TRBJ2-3	TGTGCCAGCAGCCCATGGACTAGCGGGGGCACAGATACGCAGTATTTT	CASSPWTSGGTDTQYF
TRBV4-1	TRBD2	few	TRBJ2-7	TGCGCCAGCAGCCAGGGATATAGCGGGGCCGCTTCCTACGAGCAGTACTTC	CASSQGYSGAASYEQYF
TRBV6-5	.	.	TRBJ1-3	TGTGCCAGCCGTGCTCGAGGGACGAGCTCTGGAAACACCATATATTTT	CASRARGTSSGNTIYF
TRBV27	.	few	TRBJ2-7	TGTGCCAGCAGTTTGGGTCCACACCCCTCCTACGAGCAGTACTTC	CASSLGPHPSYEQYF
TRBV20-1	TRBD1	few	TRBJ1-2	TGCAGTGCTAGAGATCGGGAGGGGGCGGGTGGCTACACCTTC	CSARDREGAGGYTF
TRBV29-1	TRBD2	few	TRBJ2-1	TGCAGCGTCGCGCGGGGGACCGACGGGGAGCAGTTCTTC	CSVARGTDGEQFF
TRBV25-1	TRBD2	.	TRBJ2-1	TGTGCCAGCAGTGGCGGGACTACCCCATACAATGAGCAGTTCTTC	CASSGGTTPYNEQFF
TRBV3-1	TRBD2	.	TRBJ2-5	TGTGCCAGCAGCCAAGATCTGCCAGGCGGGGGGGAGACCCAGTACTTC	CASSQDLPGGGETQYF
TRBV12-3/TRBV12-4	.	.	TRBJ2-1	TGTGCCAGCAGGGGCGGACGGGGGCGCTCCTACAATGAGCAGTTCTTC	CASRGGRGRSYNEQFF
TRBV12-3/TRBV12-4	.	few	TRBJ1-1	TGTGCCAGCAGTCTCAGGGCAATGGGAGCTTTCTTT	CASSLRAMGAFF
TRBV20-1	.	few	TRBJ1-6	TGCAGTGCCCGAAATGGGGCAGAAAGCTCCTATAATTCACCCCTCCACTTT	CSARNGAESSYNSPLHF
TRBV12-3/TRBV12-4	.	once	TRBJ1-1	TGTGCCAGCAAGAGGACAGAAATGAACACTGAAGCTTTCTTT	CASKRTEMNTEAFF
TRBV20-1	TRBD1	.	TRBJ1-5	TGCAGTGCTAGAAAGGACAGGGGGCATCAGCCCCAGCATTTT	CSARKDRGHQPQHF
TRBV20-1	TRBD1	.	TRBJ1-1	TGCAGTGCAAGGACAGGGGCGGTCACTGAAGCTTTCTTT	CSARTGAVTEAFF
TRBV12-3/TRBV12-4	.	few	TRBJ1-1	TGTGCCAGCAGTCTGACCCCTCCCGGTGAAGCTTTCTTT	CASSLTPPGEAFF
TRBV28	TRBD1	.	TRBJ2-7	TGTGCCAGCAGCCCCACCGGACAGGGCAAGGTCGAGCAGTACTTC	CASSPTGQGKVEQYF
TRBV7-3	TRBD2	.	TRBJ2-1	TGTGCCAGCAGCTTAACGCAGAGCGGGGAAAACAATGAGCAGTTCTTC	CASSLTQSGENNEQFF
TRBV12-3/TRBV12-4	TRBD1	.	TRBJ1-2	TGTGCCAGCAGTTTAGACAGGGGGCGACCCTATGGCTACACCTTC	CASSLDRGRPYGYTF
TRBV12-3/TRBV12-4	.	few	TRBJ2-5	TGTGCCAGCAGCCAAGACAGAGTAGAGACCCAGTACTTC	CASSQDRVETQYF
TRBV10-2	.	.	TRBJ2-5	TGCGCCAGCAGTGAGTTCCTAGAGGAGACCCAGTACTTC	CASSEFLEETQYF
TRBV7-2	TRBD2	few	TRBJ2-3	TGTGCCAGCAGCCTCAGAAGCGGGGGGCAGGGGGGTACGCAGTATTTT	CASSLRSGGQGGTQYF
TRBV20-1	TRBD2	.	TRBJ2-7	TGCAGTGCTAGAGATTCCGGGACTAGCGCCTACGAGCAGTACTTC	CSARDSGTSAYEQYF
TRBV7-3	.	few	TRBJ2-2	TGTGCCAGCAGCTTAGTCATTAACGGGGAGCTGTTTTTT	CASSLVINGELFF
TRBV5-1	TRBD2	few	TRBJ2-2	TGCGCCAGCAGTCCGCCGGGACTAGCGCACACCGGGGAGCTGTTTTTT	CASSPPGLAHTGELFF